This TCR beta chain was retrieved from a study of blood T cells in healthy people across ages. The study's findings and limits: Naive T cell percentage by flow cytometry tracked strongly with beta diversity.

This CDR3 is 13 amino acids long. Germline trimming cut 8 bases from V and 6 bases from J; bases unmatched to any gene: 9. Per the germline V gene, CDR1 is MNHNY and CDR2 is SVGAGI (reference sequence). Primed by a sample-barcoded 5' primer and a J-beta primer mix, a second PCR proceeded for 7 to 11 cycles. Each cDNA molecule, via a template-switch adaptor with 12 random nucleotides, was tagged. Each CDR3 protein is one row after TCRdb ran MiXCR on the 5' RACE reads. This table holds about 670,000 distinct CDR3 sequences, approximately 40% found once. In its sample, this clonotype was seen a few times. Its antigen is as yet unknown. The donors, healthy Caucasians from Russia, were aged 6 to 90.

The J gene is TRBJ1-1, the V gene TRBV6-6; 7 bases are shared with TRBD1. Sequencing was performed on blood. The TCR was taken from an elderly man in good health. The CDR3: CASVRGRGAEAFF. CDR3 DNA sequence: TGTGCCAGCGTCAGGGGGAGGGGGGCTGAAGCTTTCTTT.